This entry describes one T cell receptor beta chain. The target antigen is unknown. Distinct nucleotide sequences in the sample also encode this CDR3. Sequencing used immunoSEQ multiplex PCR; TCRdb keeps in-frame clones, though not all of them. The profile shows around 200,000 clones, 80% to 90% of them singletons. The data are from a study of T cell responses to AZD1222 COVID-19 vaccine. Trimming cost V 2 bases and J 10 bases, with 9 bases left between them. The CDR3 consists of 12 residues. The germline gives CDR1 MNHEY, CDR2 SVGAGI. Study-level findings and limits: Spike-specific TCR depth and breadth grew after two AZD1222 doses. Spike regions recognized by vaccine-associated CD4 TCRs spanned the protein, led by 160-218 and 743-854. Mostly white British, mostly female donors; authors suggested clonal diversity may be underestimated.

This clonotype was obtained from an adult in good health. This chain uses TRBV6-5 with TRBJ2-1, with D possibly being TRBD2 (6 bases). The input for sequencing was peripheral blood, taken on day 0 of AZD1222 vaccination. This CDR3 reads CASSYRGGEQFF. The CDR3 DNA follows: TGTGCCAGCAGTTACAGGGGAGGAGAGCAGTTCTTC.